This T cell receptor (beta chain) was sequenced in a study of T cells in tuberculosis. Study as a whole: IGRA-negative adolescents, IGRA-positive adolescents with latent tuberculosis and adults with active tuberculosis formed this South African cohort. Study-wide points: Smaller alpha distances in active tuberculosis partly reflected shorter CDR3-alpha lengths. Selection depended on which cryopreserved specimens were available. GEM motif frequencies gave 60% to 70% accuracy; the GMM repertoire gave approximately 90%.

Method: immunoSEQ multiplex PCR; TCRdb's copy keeps in-frame clones and lacks some. The sample holds fewer than 40,000 clones, around 95% seen once. This clone was observed once. Its antigen is unknown. Other DNA sequences in this sample translate to the same CDR3. What was sequenced was PBMCs. This sequence was found in a donor aged 10-29 years with latent tuberculosis or without tuberculosis infection.

The DNA of the CDR3 is TGTGCCAGCAGCCCTGGGGGGGTGAACACCGGGGAGCTGTTTTTT. This gives the protein CASSPGGVNTGELFF. V usage is TRBV7-9 and J usage is TRBJ2-2; 7 positions match TRBD2. From germline, CDR1 is SEHNR and CDR2 FQNEAQ (reference sequence). The CDR3 runs 15 residues. J lost 1 base, V lost 5 bases, and 4 bases had no gene match.